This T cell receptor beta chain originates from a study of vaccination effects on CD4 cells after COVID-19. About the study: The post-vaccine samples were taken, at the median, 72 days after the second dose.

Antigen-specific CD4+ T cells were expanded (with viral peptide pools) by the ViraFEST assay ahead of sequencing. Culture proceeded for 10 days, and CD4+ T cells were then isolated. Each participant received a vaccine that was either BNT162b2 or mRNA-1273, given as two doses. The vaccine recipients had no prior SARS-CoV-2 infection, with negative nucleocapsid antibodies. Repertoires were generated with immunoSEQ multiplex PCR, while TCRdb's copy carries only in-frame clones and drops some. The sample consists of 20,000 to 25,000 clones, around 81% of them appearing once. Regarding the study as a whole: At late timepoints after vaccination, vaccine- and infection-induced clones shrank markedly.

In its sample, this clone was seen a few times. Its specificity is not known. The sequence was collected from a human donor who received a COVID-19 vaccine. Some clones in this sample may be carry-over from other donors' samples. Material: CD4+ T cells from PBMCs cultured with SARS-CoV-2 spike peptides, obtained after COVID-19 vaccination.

The CDR3 protein is CASSPSQENYGYTF. The CDR3 DNA is TGTGCCAGCTCACCAAGTCAGGAAAACTATGGCTACACCTTC. This chain links TRBV18 with TRBJ1-2; no clear D. The CDR3 totals 14 residues. In germline, CDR1 is KGHSH, CDR2 LQKENI. V lost 2 bases, J lost 2 bases, and 9 bases lay in between.